Sequencing of this T cell receptor (beta chain) was carried out in a study of identical twins. Whole-study results and caveats: Among beta out-of-frame sequences, excess sharing between twins appeared weaker. Cord blood beta clonotypes that were abundant carried fewer insertions, and memory repertoires showed no such trend.

The CDR3 length is 18 residues. Losses at the gene ends were 5 bases for V and 8 bases for J; bases not matched to a gene: 15. Per germline, CDR1 MNHEY and CDR2 SMNVEV (reference sequence). This clonotype was picked up a small number of times. Antigen specificity is unknown. A universal primer site came from template switching; cDNA carried unique molecular identifiers. TCRdb ran MiXCR on the 5' RACE reads and lists one entry per CDR3 protein. The sample comprises some 300,000 distinct CDR3 sequences, 10% to 15% of which are singletons, and approximately 7.5% rests with the top ten. These data were also filed under a second study, of yellow fever vaccine responses in identical twins.

The chain joins TRBV27 to TRBJ2-1; 13 bases are a match to TRBD2. This clonotype was sampled from a woman younger than 30 in good health. Sequencing was performed on CD8+ T cells sorted from blood. The CDR3 sequence is CASSTARTSGSGGYEQFF. DNA for the CDR3: TGTGCCAGCAGTACCGCCCGGACTAGCGGGAGCGGCGGGTATGAGCAGTTCTTC.